This TCR beta chain was retrieved from a study of T-cell memory formation after mild COVID-19. Findings and limits, study-wide: Memory cells collected pre-infection included some clones that later responded, suggesting cross-reactive memory joined.

TCRdb called the 5' RACE reads again in MiXCR, with one record for every CDR3 protein. The sample shows fewer than 350,000 distinct CDR3 sequences, around 15% of them seen only once. This clonotype has a handful of counts. The antigen is unknown. CDR1 and CDR2 from the germline V gene are MNHEY and SVGAGI. V shed 8 bases and J shed 9 bases, with 11 bases lying between them. This CDR3 spans 12 amino acids. The receptor was derived from a man between 18 and 29 years old who had mild COVID-19 (a few samples of this study predate the infection). Cell type and time point are not known. The chain is built from TRBV6-5 and TRBJ1-6; possible D gene TRBD1, 5 bases. The sample taken for sequencing was PBMCs or a T cell subset sorted from them (not recorded which). The CDR3 loop is CASWGVASPLHF. CDR3 in DNA: TGTGCCAGCTGGGGGGTCGCTTCACCCCTCCACTTT.